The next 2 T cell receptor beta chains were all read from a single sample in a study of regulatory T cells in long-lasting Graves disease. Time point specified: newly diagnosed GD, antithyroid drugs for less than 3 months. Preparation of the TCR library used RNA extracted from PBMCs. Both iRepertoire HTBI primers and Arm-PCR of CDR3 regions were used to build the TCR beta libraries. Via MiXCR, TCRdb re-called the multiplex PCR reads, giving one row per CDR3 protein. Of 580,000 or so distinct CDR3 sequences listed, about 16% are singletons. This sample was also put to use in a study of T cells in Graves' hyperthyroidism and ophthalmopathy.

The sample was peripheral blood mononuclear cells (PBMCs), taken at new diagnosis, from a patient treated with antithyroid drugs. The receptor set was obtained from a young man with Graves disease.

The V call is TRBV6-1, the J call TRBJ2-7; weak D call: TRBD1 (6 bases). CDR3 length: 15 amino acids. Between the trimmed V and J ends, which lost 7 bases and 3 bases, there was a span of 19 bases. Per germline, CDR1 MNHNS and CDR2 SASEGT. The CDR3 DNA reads TGTGCCAGCAACGATCAGGGGCGCTGGGTCTACGAGCAGTACTTC. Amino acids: CASNDQGRWVYEQYF.

CDR3 residues: CSARGGAGGVETQYF. Here the CDR3 DNA reads TGCAGTGCTAGAGGCGGAGCGGGAGGGGTGGAGACCCAGTACTTC. V and J are TRBV20-1 and TRBJ2-5; 10 nucleotides align to TRBD2. J was trimmed by 5 bases and V by 1 base; bases with no gene match: 7. The CDR3 has 15 amino acids. CDR1 is DFQATT, CDR2 SNEGSKA, per germline (reference sequence).